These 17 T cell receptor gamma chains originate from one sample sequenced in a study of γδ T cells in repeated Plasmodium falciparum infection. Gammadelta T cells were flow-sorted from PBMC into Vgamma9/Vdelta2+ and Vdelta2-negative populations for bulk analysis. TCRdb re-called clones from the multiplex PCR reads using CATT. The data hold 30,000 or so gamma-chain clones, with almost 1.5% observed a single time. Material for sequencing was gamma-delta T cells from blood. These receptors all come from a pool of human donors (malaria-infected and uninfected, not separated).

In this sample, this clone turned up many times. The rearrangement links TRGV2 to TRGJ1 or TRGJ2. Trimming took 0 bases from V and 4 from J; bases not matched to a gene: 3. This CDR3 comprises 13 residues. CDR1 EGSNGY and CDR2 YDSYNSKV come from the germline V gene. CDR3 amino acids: CATWDGQYYKKLF. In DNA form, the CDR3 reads TGTGCCACCTGGGACGGGCAATATTATAAGAAACTCTTT.

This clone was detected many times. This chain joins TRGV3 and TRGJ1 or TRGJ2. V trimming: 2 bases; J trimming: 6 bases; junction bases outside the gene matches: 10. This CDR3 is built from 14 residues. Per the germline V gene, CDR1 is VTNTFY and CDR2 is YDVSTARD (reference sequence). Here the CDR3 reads CATWDIPSSYKKLF. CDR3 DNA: TGTGCCACCTGGGACATTCCGAGCAGTTATAAGAAACTCTTT.

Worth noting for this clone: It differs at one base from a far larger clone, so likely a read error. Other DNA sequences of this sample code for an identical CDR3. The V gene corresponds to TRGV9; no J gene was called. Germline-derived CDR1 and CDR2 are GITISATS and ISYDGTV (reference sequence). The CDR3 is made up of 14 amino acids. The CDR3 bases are TGTGCCTTGTGGGAGAGCGAGAATTATTATAAGAAGCTCTTT. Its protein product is CALWESENYYKKLF.

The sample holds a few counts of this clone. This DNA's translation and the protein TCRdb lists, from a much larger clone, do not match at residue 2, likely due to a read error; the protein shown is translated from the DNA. CDR3 residues: CTLWGQSYYKKLF. The CDR3 DNA reads TGTACCTTGTGGGGTCAGAGTTATTATAAGAAACTCTTT. This sequence joins TRGV9 and TRGJ1 or TRGJ2. TCRdb does not report a J gene; here it was assigned by matching the DNA to germline references. Germline-derived CDR1 and CDR2 are GITISATS and ISYDGTV (reference sequence). There are 13 residues in the CDR3.

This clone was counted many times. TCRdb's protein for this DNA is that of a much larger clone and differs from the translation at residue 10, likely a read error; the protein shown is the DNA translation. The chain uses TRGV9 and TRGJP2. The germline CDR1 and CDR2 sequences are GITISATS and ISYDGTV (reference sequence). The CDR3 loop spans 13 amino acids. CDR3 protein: CALWRRSDWVKTF. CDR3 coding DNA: TGTGCCTTGTGGAGGAGGAGTGATTGGGTCAAGACGTTT.

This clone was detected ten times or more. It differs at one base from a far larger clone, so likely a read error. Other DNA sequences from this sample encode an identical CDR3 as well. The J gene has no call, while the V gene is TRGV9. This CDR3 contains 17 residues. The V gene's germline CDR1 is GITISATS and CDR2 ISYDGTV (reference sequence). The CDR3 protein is CALWEVLVGLGKKIKVF. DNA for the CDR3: TGTGCCTTGTGGGAGGTGTTGGTAGGGTTGGGCAAAAAAATCAAGGTGTTT.

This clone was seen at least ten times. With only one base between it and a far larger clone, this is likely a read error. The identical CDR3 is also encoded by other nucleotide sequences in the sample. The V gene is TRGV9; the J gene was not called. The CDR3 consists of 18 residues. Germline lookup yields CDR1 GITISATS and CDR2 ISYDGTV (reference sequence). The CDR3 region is CALWQVSRQELGKKIKVF. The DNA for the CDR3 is TGTGCCTTGTGGCAGGTGAGCCGGCAAGAGTTGGGCAAAAAAATCAAAGTATTT.

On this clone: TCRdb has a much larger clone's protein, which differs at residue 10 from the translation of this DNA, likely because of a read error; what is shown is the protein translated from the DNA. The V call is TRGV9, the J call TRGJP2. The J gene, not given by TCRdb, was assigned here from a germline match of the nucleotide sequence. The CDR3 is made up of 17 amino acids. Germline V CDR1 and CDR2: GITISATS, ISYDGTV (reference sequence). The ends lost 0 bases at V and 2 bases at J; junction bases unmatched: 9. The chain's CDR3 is CALWEVQNSSSDWIKTF. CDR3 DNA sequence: TGTGCCTTGTGGGAGGTGCAGAATAGCAGTAGTGATTGGATCAAGACGTTT.

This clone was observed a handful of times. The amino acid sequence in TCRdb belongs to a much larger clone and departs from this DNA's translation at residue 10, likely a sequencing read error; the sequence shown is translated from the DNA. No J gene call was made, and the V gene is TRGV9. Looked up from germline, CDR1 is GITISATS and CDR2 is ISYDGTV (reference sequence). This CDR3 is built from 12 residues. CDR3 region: CALWEPGDKRLF. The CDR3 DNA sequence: TGTGCCTTGTGGGAGCCGGGGGATAAGAGACTCTTT.

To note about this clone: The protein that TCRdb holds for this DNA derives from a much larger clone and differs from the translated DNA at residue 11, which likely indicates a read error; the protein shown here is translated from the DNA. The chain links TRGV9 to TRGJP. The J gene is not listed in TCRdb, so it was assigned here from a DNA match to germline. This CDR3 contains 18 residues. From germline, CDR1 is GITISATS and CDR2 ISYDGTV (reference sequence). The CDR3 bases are TGTGCCTTGTGGGAGAACTACGCGGGGGAGTGGGGCAAAAAAATCAAGGTATTT. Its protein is CALWENYAGEWGKKIKVF.

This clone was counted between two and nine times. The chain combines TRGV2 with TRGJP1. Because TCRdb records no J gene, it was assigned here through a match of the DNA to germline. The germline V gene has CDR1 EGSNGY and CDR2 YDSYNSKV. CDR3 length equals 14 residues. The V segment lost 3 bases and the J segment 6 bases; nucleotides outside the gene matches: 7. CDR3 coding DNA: TGTGCCACCTGGGACAGTCCCCCTGGTTGGTTCAAGATATTT. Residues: CATWDSPPGWFKIF.

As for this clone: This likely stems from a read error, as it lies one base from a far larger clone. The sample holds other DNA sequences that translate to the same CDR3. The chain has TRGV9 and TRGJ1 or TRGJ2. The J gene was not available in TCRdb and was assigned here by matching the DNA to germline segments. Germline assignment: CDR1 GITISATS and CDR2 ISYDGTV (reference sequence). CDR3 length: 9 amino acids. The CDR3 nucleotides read TGTGCATTGTATTCCCGGAAACTCTTT. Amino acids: CALYSRKLF.

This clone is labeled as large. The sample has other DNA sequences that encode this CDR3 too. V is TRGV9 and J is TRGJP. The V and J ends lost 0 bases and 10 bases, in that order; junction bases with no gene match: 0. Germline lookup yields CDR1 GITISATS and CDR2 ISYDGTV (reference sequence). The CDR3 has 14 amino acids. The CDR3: CALWEVLGKKIKVF. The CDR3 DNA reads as TGTGCCTTGTGGGAGGTGTTGGGCAAAAAAATCAAGGTATTT.

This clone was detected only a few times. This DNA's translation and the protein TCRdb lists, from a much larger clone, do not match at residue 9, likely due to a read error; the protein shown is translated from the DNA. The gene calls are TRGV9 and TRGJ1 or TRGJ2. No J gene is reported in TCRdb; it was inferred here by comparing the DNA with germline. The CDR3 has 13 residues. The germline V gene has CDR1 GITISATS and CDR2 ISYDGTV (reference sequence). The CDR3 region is CALWDPNYHKKLF. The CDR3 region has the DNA TGTGCCTTGTGGGATCCGAATTATCATAAGAAACTCTTT.

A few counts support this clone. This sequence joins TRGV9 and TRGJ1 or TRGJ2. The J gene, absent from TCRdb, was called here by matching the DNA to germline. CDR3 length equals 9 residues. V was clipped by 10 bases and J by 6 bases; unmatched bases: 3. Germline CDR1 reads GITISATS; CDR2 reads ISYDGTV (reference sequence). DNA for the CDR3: TGTGCCTTACCTTATAAGAAACTCTTT. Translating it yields CALPYKKLF.

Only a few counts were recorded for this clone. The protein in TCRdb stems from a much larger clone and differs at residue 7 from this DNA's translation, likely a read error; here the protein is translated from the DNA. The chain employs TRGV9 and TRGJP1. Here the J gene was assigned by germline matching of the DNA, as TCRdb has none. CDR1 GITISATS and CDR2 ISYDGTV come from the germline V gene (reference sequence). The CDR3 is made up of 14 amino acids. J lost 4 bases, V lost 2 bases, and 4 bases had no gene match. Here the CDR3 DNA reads TGTGCCTTGTGGGAGGATAGCACTGGTTGGTTCAAGATATTT. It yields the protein CALWEDSTGWFKIF.

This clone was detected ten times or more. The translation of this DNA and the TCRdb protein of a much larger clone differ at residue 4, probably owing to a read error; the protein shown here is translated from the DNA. CDR3 coding DNA: TGTGCCACCCGGGACTTCGAGGTTGGATATTATAAGAAACTCTTT. It is translated as CATRDFEVGYYKKLF. V usage is TRGV5 and J usage is TRGJ1 or TRGJ2. No J gene is reported in TCRdb; it was inferred here by comparing the DNA with germline. CDR1 is VINAFY and CDR2 is YDVSNSKD in the germline V gene. The CDR3 consists of 15 residues.